This T cell receptor beta chain was identified during a study of CD8 T cells in Susac syndrome. Random hexamers were used to reverse transcribe the RNA input (0.5 to 1 ug). By means of immunoSEQ multiplex PCR, TCR beta CDR3 spanning 54 Vbeta and 13 Jbeta underwent amplification. In TCRdb, the immunoSEQ multiplex PCR reads were re-called with MiXCR into one record per CDR3 protein. The repertoire holds about 290,000 distinct CDR3 sequences, with 85% as singletons. This CDR3 has 15 residues. The study sequenced TCR beta in blood CD8+ and CD4+ T cells. Negative isolation yielded the CD8+ and CD4+ T cells, while FACS enriched the TEMRA cells.

The TCR was taken from a human donor with multiple sclerosis. The specimen was CD8+ T cells from PBMCs. The rearrangement links TRBV21-1 to TRBJ2-2; the table's D call of TRBD1 was not tested on the DNA. TRBV21-1 is tagged as a pseudogene. The CDR3 nucleotides read TGTGCCAGCAGCAAGGGGACAGGGGGCACCGGGGAGCTGTTTTTT. It yields the protein CASSKGTGGTGELFF.